This entry lists 10 T cell receptor beta chains sequenced from one sample in a study of CD8+ T cells in alopecia areata. Treatment described: oral pan-JAK inhibitor, 5-10 mg twice daily. TCR sequencing used cDNA made by reverse transcription of extracted RNA. Sequenced by immunoSEQ multiplex PCR; TCRdb stores in-frame clones only, minus some. The sample carries approximately 280,000 clones, 58% recorded once. The sequences come from CD4+ T cells sorted from blood, collected at week 24, from a patient treated with tofacitinib. All receptors come from a human donor with alopecia areata.

The gene calls are TRBV11-2 and TRBJ2-7, with 8 bases that match TRBD2. Germline CDR1 and CDR2: SGHAT and FQNNGV. J was trimmed by 12 bases and V by 1 base; bases with no gene match: 14. CDR3 length: 15 amino acids. The CDR3 nucleotides are TGTGCCAGCAGCTTAGGAGGGTTAGCGGGGCTTCCTGGGTACTTC. It is translated as CASSLGGLAGLPGYF.

This clone was detected a few times. The same CDR3 arises from other DNA sequences in this sample as well. The gene calls are TRBV2 and TRBJ2-5; maybe TRBD2 (5 bases). The CDR3 extends over 10 amino acids. Germline V gene sequence: CDR1 SNHLY, CDR2 FYNNEI. V was cut by 8 bases and J by 5 bases, with 6 bases left in between. The CDR3 DNA reads as TGTGCCAGCTCGGGGGAGACCCAGTACTTC. Residues: CASSGETQYF.

The chain has TRBV9 and TRBJ2-7; D is perhaps TRBD1 or TRBD2 (5 bases each). The CDR3 loop spans 14 amino acids. Looked up from germline, CDR1 is SGDLS and CDR2 is YYNGEE. V was clipped by 3 bases and J by 2 bases, with 12 bases between them. The CDR3 loop reads CASSAGPVAYEQYF. DNA of the CDR3: TGTGCCAGCAGCGCGGGACCCGTCGCCTACGAGCAGTACTTC. The full variable domain, with the rest looked up from reference TRBV9 and TRBJ2-7, is DSGVTQTPKHLITATGQRVTLRCSPRSGDLSVYWYQQSLDQGLQFLIQYYNGEERAKGNILERFSAQQFPDLHSELNLSSLELGDSALYFCASSAGPVAYEQYFGPGTRLTVT.

The J gene is TRBJ2-7, the V gene TRBV12-5; 8 nucleotides align to TRBD1. This CDR3 spans 20 amino acids. Germline V CDR1 and CDR2: LGHNT, FRNRAP. V gave up 0 bases and J gave up 6 bases; unmatched junction bases: 22. The CDR3 DNA reads TGTGCTAGTGGTTTGGTACCAAACTTATCCCAGGGGGCCCAAAGTGGCGAGCAGTACTTC. It encodes CASGLVPNLSQGAQSGEQYF.

The V call is TRBV10-3, the J call TRBJ2-7; TRBD2 aligns across 9 bases. Germline loops: CDR1 ENHRY, CDR2 SYGVKD. The trim removed 10 bases at V and 5 bases at J, leaving 12 bases unmatched. The CDR3 is 14 residues long. For the CDR3, the DNA is TGTGCCACAGGACTAGCGCCAGGCCGGGACGAGCAGTACTTC. Protein product: CATGLAPGRDEQYF.

The genes are TRBV29-1 and TRBJ2-6, with D perhaps TRBD1 (6 bases). CDR1 is SQVTM and CDR2 is ANQGSEA in the germline V gene. Trimming left V 6 bases short and J 4 bases short, with 13 bases between. This CDR3 region has 14 residues. CDR3 nucleotide sequence: TGCAGCGTGAATACAGGGACCGGGGCCAACGTCCTGACTTTC. Translating gives CSVNTGTGANVLTF.

This clone came up a few times. V and J are TRBV7-9 and TRBJ1-4; D is undetermined. V was pared by 2 bases and J by 12 bases, with 7 bases between. CDR1 is SEHNR and CDR2 is FQNEAQ in the germline V gene (reference sequence). This CDR3 comprises 11 residues. The CDR3 coding sequence is TGTGCCAGCAGCTTATCAGGACAACTGTTTTTT. Amino acid sequence: CASSLSGQLFF. Based on the CDR3 plus reference TRBV7-9 and TRBJ1-4, the full variable domain is DTGVSQNPRHKITKRGQNVTFRCDPISEHNRLYWYRQTLGQGPEFLTYFQNEAQLEKSRLLSDRFSAERPKGSFSTLEIQRTEQGDSAMYLCASSLSGQLFFGSGTQLSVL.

CDR3 region: CASKSQLNTEAFF. The CDR3 DNA follows: TGTGCCAGCAAATCTCAGCTGAACACTGAAGCTTTCTTT. The chain recombines TRBV7-9 with TRBJ1-1, with D unresolved. The CDR3 is 13 amino acids. V gave up 7 bases and J gave up 0 bases, with 9 bases separating them. Per germline, CDR1 SEHNR and CDR2 FQNEAQ (reference sequence).

The genes are TRBV4-2 and TRBJ2-7; 11 bases align to TRBD1. CDR3 length equals 15 residues. The V gene end was trimmed by 4 bases and the J gene end by 3 bases; junction bases not matched to a gene: 5. The V gene's germline CDR1 is LGHNA and CDR2 YNFKEQ. The CDR3 region is CASSRGTGGNYEQYF. The CDR3 nucleotides are TGTGCCAGCAGCCGAGGGACAGGGGGAAACTACGAGCAGTACTTC.

This clone was detected many times. The V gene is TRBV27, the J gene TRBJ1-6; no clear D. The V gene lost 4 bases and the J gene lost 7 bases, with 11 bases spanning the gap. Germline lookup yields CDR1 MNHEY and CDR2 SMNVEV (reference sequence). This CDR3 is 14 amino acids long. The CDR3 loop reads CASSSGSGNSPLHF. The DNA of the CDR3 is TGTGCCAGCAGTTCCGGGAGCGGGAATTCACCCCTCCACTTT.